The 14 T cell receptor beta chains reported below all come from one sample, sequenced in a study of human T cells and chemical hapten exposure. The time point here: patch test 1, 2 weeks after DPC sensitization. Treatment of the sample: therapeutic diphenylcyclopropenone sensitization with weekly scalp DPC. TCRdb used MiXCR to reprocess the RACE reads, holding one entry per CDR3 protein. The sample lists around 75,000 distinct CDR3 sequences; 12% were seen once. Source: whole blood, taken in connection with sensitization to the hapten diphenylcyclopropenone (DPC). The origin of the receptors is a woman aged 55 to 70 with alopecia areata. Some clones in this sample may be carry-over from other donors' samples.

This chain connects TRBV5-1 to TRBJ1-5; D remains unclear. The CDR3 runs to 15 residues. Germline-derived CDR1 and CDR2 are SGHRS and YFSETQ. The ends were cut back, 0 bases at V and 6 bases at J, with 13 bases in the middle. The CDR3 DNA is TGCGCCAGCAGCTTGGACGCGGTAGGAGGTCAGCCCCAGCATTTT. This codes for CASSLDAVGGQPQHF. The whole variable domain, remainder taken from reference TRBV5-1 and TRBJ1-5, is KAGVTQTPRYLIKTRGQQVTLSCSPISGHRSVSWYQQTPGQGLQFLFEYFSETQRNKGNFPGRFSGRQFSNSRSEMNVSTLELGDSALYLCASSLDAVGGQPQHFGDGTRLSIL.

V is TRBV30 and J is TRBJ1-4; TRBD1 matches 7 bases. Germline V gene lookup returns CDR1 GTSNPN and CDR2 SVGIG (reference sequence). The CDR3 is made up of 15 amino acids. V shed 2 bases and J 8 bases; nucleotides not matched to a gene: 11. CDR3 in amino acids: CAWSTTGVRVEKLFF. CDR3 nucleotide sequence: TGTGCCTGGAGTACCACAGGGGTGCGCGTGGAAAAACTGTTTTTT. Full variable domain (rest looked up from reference TRBV30 and TRBJ1-4): SQTIHQWPATLVQPVGSPLSLECTVEGTSNPNLYWYRQAAGRGLQLLFYSVGIGQISSEVPQNLSASRPQDRQFILSSKKLLLSDSGFYLCAWSTTGVRVEKLFFGSGTQLSVL.

The sample holds many counts of this clonotype. J is TRBJ1-4 and V is TRBV5-6, with 7 bases lining up with TRBD1. Unmatched junction bases numbered 6, after V lost 2 bases and J lost 8 bases. The germline V gene encodes CDR1 SGHDT and CDR2 YYEEEE. This CDR3 spans 14 amino acids. The CDR3 region has the DNA TGTGCCAGCAGCTTTTCCGGGACAGAAGAAAAACTGTTTTTT. Its protein is CASSFSGTEEKLFF.

This clonotype was seen only a few times. The chain carries TRBV10-3 and TRBJ1-1, with 11 nucleotides matching TRBD1. The V segment lost 3 bases and the J segment 4 bases; nucleotides outside the gene matches: 4. The CDR3 runs 15 residues. Germline assignment: CDR1 ENHRY and CDR2 SYGVKD. The CDR3 nucleotides are TGTGCCATCAGTGATGGGGACAGGGGGTTCACTGAAGCTTTCTTT. Translating gives CAISDGDRGFTEAFF.

The rearrangement uses TRBV12-3 or TRBV12-4 and TRBJ1-5; TRBD1 is a possible D gene (5 bases). Trimming shortened V by 3 bases and J by 10 bases, and 13 bases separated the two germline ends. CDR3 size: 13 residues. DNA of the CDR3: TGTGCCAGCAGTTTGAACCGGGGCGGTCCCCAGCATTTT. The encoded protein is CASSLNRGGPQHF.

V is TRBV6-2 or TRBV6-3 and J is TRBJ2-2; tentatively, D is TRBD1 (5 bases). Germline assignment: CDR1 MNHEY and CDR2 SVGEGT. V was clipped by 11 bases and J by 0 bases, with 16 bases between them. CDR3 length: 15 residues. Here the CDR3 reads CAVRRGSSNTGELFF. The CDR3 DNA reads as TGTGCCGTACGAAGGGGCAGCTCGAACACCGGGGAGCTGTTTTTT.

This clonotype turned up a few times. This chain links TRBV20-1 with TRBJ2-5, with a weak D call TRBD2 (6 bases). The CDR3 sequence is 15 residues long. Trimming took 4 bases from V and 2 from J, leaving 17 bases between them. Looked up from germline, CDR1 is DFQATT and CDR2 is SNEGSKA (reference sequence). The CDR3 DNA reads TGCAGTGCTAATCGATGGCTAGCGATACAAGAGACCCAGTACTTC. The encoded protein is CSANRWLAIQETQYF.

This clonotype was observed at least ten times. V is TRBV5-4 and J is TRBJ1-6, with TRBD1 as a possible D gene (5 bases). Between the trimmed V and J ends, which lost 4 bases and 6 bases, there was a span of 17 bases. The germline CDR1 and CDR2 sequences are SGHNT and YYREEE (reference sequence). The CDR3 is 16 amino acids. CDR3 sequence reads: CASSHMQGRFNSPLHF. The CDR3 DNA reads TGTGCCAGCAGCCATATGCAGGGTAGATTTAATTCACCCCTCCACTTT. The full variable domain, rest sourced from reference TRBV5-4 and TRBJ1-6, is ETGVTQSPTHLIKTRGQQVTLRCSSQSGHNTVSWYQQALGQGPQFIFQYYREEENGRGNFPPRFSGLQFPNYSSELNVNALELDDSALYLCASSHMQGRFNSPLHFGNGTRLTVT.

This clonotype has a handful of counts. The chain has TRBV24-1 and TRBJ1-3; D not resolved. CDR1 is KGHDR, CDR2 SFDVKD, per germline. The CDR3 has 12 residues. The V gene lost 3 bases and the J gene lost 10 bases, with 9 bases spanning the gap. The CDR3, as DNA: TGTGCCACCAGTGATCCCTCGGGGACCATATATTTT. Translation gives CATSDPSGTIYF.

This clonotype came up many times. J is TRBJ1-1 and V is TRBV20-1; a weak D match, TRBD1 (6 bases). Germline CDR1 reads DFQATT; CDR2 reads SNEGSKA (reference sequence). CDR3 length equals 14 residues. V lost 6 bases, J lost 6 bases, and 20 bases lay in between. CDR3 DNA: TGCAGTGCCGCCGAGGGGGGTTTCCAAGCTGAAGCTTTCTTT. Encoded protein: CSAAEGGFQAEAFF.

In its sample, this clonotype was seen many times. The rearrangement joins TRBV27 to TRBJ2-7, with a weak D call TRBD2 (6 bases). The V end lost 6 bases, the J end lost 3 bases, and 18 bases lay between the germline ends. CDR1 MNHEY and CDR2 SMNVEV come from the germline V gene (reference sequence). The CDR3 has 15 amino acids. The CDR3 region is CASSPHRLGSYEQYF. The CDR3 DNA follows: TGTGCCAGCAGCCCACATCGACTAGGGAGCTACGAGCAGTACTTC.

This clonotype has ten or more counts. The gene calls are TRBV1 and TRBJ2-3; the table's D call of TRBD2 was not tested on the DNA. TRBV1 represents a pseudogene. This CDR3 is 18 amino acids long. The CDR3 here is CTSSQDLGGNLRPDTQYF. The CDR3 bases are TGCACCAGCAGCCAAGATTTGGGCGGGAATCTTAGGCCAGATACGCAGTATTTT.

This clonotype was detected a few times. This rearrangement joins TRBV5-1 to TRBJ2-3; 8 nucleotides match TRBD2. The CDR3 contains 16 residues. The V gene's germline CDR1 is SGHRS and CDR2 YFSETQ. Trimming cost V 0 bases and J 2 bases; bases outside gene matches: 5. The CDR3 region is CASSLEIAGPTDTQYF. The CDR3 coding sequence is TGCGCCAGCAGCTTGGAAATAGCGGGGCCCACAGATACGCAGTATTTT.

This clonotype was picked up a small number of times. The chain links TRBV5-6 to TRBJ1-2; unclear D gene. In germline, CDR1 is SGHDT, CDR2 YYEEEE. The CDR3 length is 15 residues. The V gene lost 5 bases and the J gene lost 4 bases, with 18 bases spanning the gap. CDR3 coding DNA: TGTGCCAGCAGTAACCGAGGCGCGGACTTCTATGGCTACACCTTC. This encodes CASSNRGADFYGYTF.